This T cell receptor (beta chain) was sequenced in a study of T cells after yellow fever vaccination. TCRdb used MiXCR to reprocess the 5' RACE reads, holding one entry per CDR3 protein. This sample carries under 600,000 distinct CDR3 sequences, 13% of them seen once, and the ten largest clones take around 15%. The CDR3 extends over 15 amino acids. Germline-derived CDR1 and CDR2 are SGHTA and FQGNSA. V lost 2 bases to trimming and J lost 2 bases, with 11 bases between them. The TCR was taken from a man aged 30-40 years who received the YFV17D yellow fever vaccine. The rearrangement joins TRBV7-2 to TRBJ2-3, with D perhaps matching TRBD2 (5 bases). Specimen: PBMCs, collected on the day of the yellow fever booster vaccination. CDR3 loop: CASSLLEDFTDTQYF. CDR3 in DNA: TGTGCCAGCAGCTTACTAGAGGACTTCACAGATACGCAGTATTTT.